The 25 T cell receptor beta chains below all came from one sample that was sequenced in a study of blood T cell repertoires in COVID-19 (dated by TCRdb to about 2020). Library method: the immunoSEQ multiplex PCR assay. The clones in this table, taken by TCRdb from immuneACCESS, are in-frame only. Not every clone is retained; where verified, under half of the shortfall comes from an unresolved V gene, and the cause of the rest is unknown. Within this sample are about 530,000 clones, with roughly nine tenths of them counted one time only. The biggest ten clones account for roughly 8% of the sample. The sample comprised peripheral blood. The source is a woman aged 50 to 65 with COVID-19, enrolled during active disease.

V gene TRBV29-1 combines with J gene TRBJ2-5; 11 bases fit TRBD1. Unmatched junction bases numbered 6, after V lost 0 bases and J lost 0 bases. Germline V CDR1 and CDR2: SQVTM, ANQGSEA. The CDR3 loop spans 17 amino acids. The CDR3 spells CSVEETRTGGYQETQYF. The CDR3, as DNA: TGCAGCGTTGAAGAAACACGGACAGGGGGCTACCAAGAGACCCAGTACTTC.

Concerning this clone itself: Other DNA sequences in the same sample also yield this CDR3. The chain couples TRBV3-1 (or the pseudogene TRBV3-2) to TRBJ1-6, with 7 nucleotides matching TRBD1. CDR3 length equals 14 residues. Losses at the gene ends were 3 bases for V and 5 bases for J; bases not matched to a gene: 1. Germline loops: CDR1 LGHDT, CDR2 YNNKEL (reference sequence). The CDR3 DNA is TGTGCCAGCAGCCAGGGACAGAATAATTCACCCCTCCACTTT. Protein: CASSQGQNNSPLHF.

The chain couples TRBV30 to TRBJ1-4; TRBD1 aligns across 7 bases. CDR3 length: 14 residues. V lost 6 bases to trimming and J lost 1 base; unmatched junction nucleotides: 5. Germline assignment: CDR1 GTSNPN and CDR2 SVGIG (reference sequence). The CDR3 DNA is TGTGCCTGTAAAACAGGGGTAACTAATGAAAAACTGTTTTTT. Its protein product is CACKTGVTNEKLFF.

This clone occurred a few times. The gene calls are TRBV6-5 and TRBJ1-6, with no clear D. This CDR3 contains 12 residues. V was clipped by 2 bases and J by 7 bases, with 3 bases between them. Per the germline V gene, CDR1 is MNHEY and CDR2 is SVGAGI. CDR3: CASSYANSPLHF. For the CDR3, the DNA is TGTGCCAGCAGTTACGCGAATTCACCCCTCCACTTT.

This chain connects TRBV5-5 to TRBJ1-5; 8 bases are a match to TRBD1. CDR3 length equals 15 residues. CDR1 and CDR2 from the germline V gene are SGHKS and YYEKEE (reference sequence). V gave up 1 base and J gave up 3 bases; unmatched junction bases: 3. The CDR3 loop reads CASSLWTGSNQPQHF. CDR3 nucleotide sequence: TGTGCCAGCAGCTTGTGGACAGGGTCCAATCAGCCCCAGCATTTT.

This clone has just one count. V and J are TRBV6-2 or TRBV6-3 and TRBJ2-5; a possible D gene is TRBD2 (5 bases). Germline loops: CDR1 MNHEY, CDR2 SVGEGT. With 2 bases removed from V and 5 bases from J, the gap between germline ends came to 21 bases. The CDR3 contains 17 residues. Here the CDR3 DNA reads TGTGCCAGCAGTTACCCGCGGACCCCTCGGGGTGGGGAGACCCAGTACTTC. Its translation is CASSYPRTPRGGETQYF.

J is TRBJ1-2 and V is TRBV12-3 or TRBV12-4; no reliable D call. V was shortened by 8 bases and J by 6 bases, with 13 bases between the two germline ends. CDR3 size: 12 residues. CDR3 nucleotides: TGTGCCAGCTCGATTGTCTACGATGGCTACACCTTC. Its protein product is CASSIVYDGYTF.

The gene calls are TRBV7-9 and TRBJ1-2; D is unclear. There are 13 residues in the CDR3. V was pared by 3 bases and J by 2 bases, with 7 bases between. In germline, CDR1 is SEHNR, CDR2 FQNEAQ (reference sequence). CDR3 DNA: TGTGCCAGCAGCTTCGGGTTAAACTATGGCTACACCTTC. This gives the protein CASSFGLNYGYTF.

The genes are TRBV6-1 and TRBJ2-7; TRBD2 agrees at 9 bases. The V gene end was trimmed by 0 bases and the J gene end by 3 bases; junction bases not matched to a gene: 9. The germline CDR1 and CDR2 sequences are MNHNS and SASEGT. The CDR3 runs 17 residues. Written as DNA, the CDR3 is TGTGCCAGCAGTGAAGCCCGGGGTAGCGGGGGCCTCTACGAGCAGTACTTC. Translated: CASSEARGSGGLYEQYF.

Comment on this clone: The identical CDR3 is also encoded by other nucleotide sequences in the sample. This sequence joins TRBV5-1 and TRBJ2-1, with 10 positions matching TRBD2. The V gene end was trimmed by 2 bases and the J gene end by 6 bases; junction bases not matched to a gene: 2. Germline CDR1 reads SGHRS; CDR2 reads YFSETQ. The CDR3 has 14 residues. The CDR3 coding sequence is TGCGCCAGCAGCTTAGCGGGGGGGCGCAATGAGCAGTTCTTC. It is translated as CASSLAGGRNEQFF.

The J gene is TRBJ2-6, the V gene TRBV7-2, with TRBD2 as a possible D gene (5 bases). CDR1 SGHTA and CDR2 FQGNSA come from the germline V gene. The CDR3 runs to 15 residues. Trimming took 5 bases from V and 3 from J, leaving 11 bases between them. The CDR3 spells CASSLFGVGANVLTF. The CDR3 DNA reads TGTGCCAGCAGCCTCTTCGGGGTTGGGGCCAACGTCCTGACTTTC.

The rearrangement uses TRBV2 and TRBJ2-4; D is uncertain. The V gene's germline CDR1 is SNHLY and CDR2 FYNNEI. Trimming shortened V by 5 bases and J by 0 bases, and 20 bases separated the two germline ends. The CDR3 is 18 amino acids. This chain's CDR3 is CASSSMNLAGLAKNIQYF. In DNA, the CDR3 is TGTGCCAGCAGTTCCATGAACCTCGCCGGTTTAGCCAAAAACATTCAGTACTTC.

This chain connects TRBV11-3 to TRBJ1-1, with a possible D match to TRBD1 (5 bases). The CDR3 covers 13 residues. The ends were cut back, 8 bases at V and 0 bases at J, with 10 bases in the middle. Germline CDR1 is SGHNT and CDR2 is YENEEA. The CDR3 coding sequence is TGTGCCAGCGCATCCAGGGTGAACACTGAAGCTTTCTTT. Its protein product is CASASRVNTEAFF.

The J gene is TRBJ1-1, the V gene TRBV2; D remains ambiguous. V lost 2 bases to trimming and J lost 10 bases, with 14 bases between them. Per germline, CDR1 SNHLY and CDR2 FYNNEI. This CDR3 is built from 13 residues. CDR3 residues: CASSEPAPGGAFF. CDR3 DNA: TGTGCCAGCAGTGAACCGGCTCCCGGCGGAGCTTTCTTT.

V and J are TRBV11-2 and TRBJ1-1; TRBD1 is a possible D gene (5 bases). This CDR3 comprises 16 residues. The V gene lost 3 bases and the J gene lost 3 bases, with 17 bases spanning the gap. CDR1 SGHAT and CDR2 FQNNGV come from the germline V gene. The CDR3 is CASSFWGVLWDTEAFF. Here the CDR3 DNA reads TGTGCCAGCAGCTTTTGGGGGGTGCTTTGGGACACTGAAGCTTTCTTT.

The genes are TRBV9 and TRBJ1-4; the match to TRBD1 covers 7 bases. The CDR3 loop spans 15 amino acids. Germline CDR1 and CDR2: SGDLS and YYNGEE. J lost 7 bases, V lost 0 bases, and 6 bases had no gene match. The CDR3 sequence is CASSVGSTGIEKLFF. CDR3 nucleotide sequence: TGTGCCAGCAGCGTAGGGTCGACAGGGATTGAAAAACTGTTTTTT.

V is TRBV30 and J is TRBJ1-2, with TRBD1 as a possible D gene (5 bases). Germline CDR1 GTSNPN, CDR2 SVGIG (reference sequence). With 2 bases removed from V and 3 bases from J, the gap between germline ends came to 13 bases. The CDR3 covers 14 residues. The CDR3 is CAWSLIAGHYGYTF. DNA for the CDR3: TGTGCCTGGAGTTTAATCGCAGGGCACTATGGCTACACCTTC.

The chain recombines TRBV18 with TRBJ1-3, with D possibly matching TRBD1 (5 bases). Germline CDR1 and CDR2: KGHSH and LQKENI. Trimming took off 3 bases at V and 0 bases at J, with 15 bases between the two ends. The CDR3 length is 17 residues. CDR3 sequence reads: CASSPYRTEISGNTIYF. DNA for the CDR3: TGTGCCAGCTCACCCTACAGGACGGAGATCTCTGGAAACACCATATATTTT. Variable domain in full (rest from reference TRBV18 and TRBJ1-3): NAGVMQNPRHLVRRRGQEARLRCSPMKGHSHVYWYRQLPEEGLKFMVYLQKENIIDESGMPKERFSAEFPKEGPSILRIQQVVRGDSAAYFCASSPYRTEISGNTIYFGEGSWLTVV.

This rearrangement joins TRBV5-1 to TRBJ2-3, with TRBD2 matching 8 bases. The CDR3 is 15 residues long. V was clipped by 2 bases and J by 6 bases; unmatched bases: 8. The germline V gene encodes CDR1 SGHRS and CDR2 YFSETQ. The DNA for the CDR3 is TGCGCCAGCAGCTTACCGCGGGGGGAATCGGATACGCAGTATTTT. Encoded protein: CASSLPRGESDTQYF.

This chain joins TRBV27 and TRBJ1-2; 11 bases agree with TRBD1. Germline CDR1 MNHEY, CDR2 SMNVEV (reference sequence). The length of the CDR3 is 14 residues. The junction had 0 bases not matched to a gene; V was cut back by 6 bases and J by 0 bases. This CDR3 reads CASRGQGANYGYTF. In nucleotides, the CDR3 is TGTGCCAGCAGGGGACAGGGGGCTAACTATGGCTACACCTTC.

The chain carries TRBV24-1 and TRBJ2-2; 9 positions agree with TRBD2. The ends lost 4 bases at V and 4 bases at J; junction bases unmatched: 6. Germline CDR1 is KGHDR and CDR2 is SFDVKD. The CDR3 totals 16 residues. DNA of the CDR3: TGTGCCACCAGTGACCCCGGGACTAGCCTCACCGGGGAGCTGTTTTTT. Translated, it gives CATSDPGTSLTGELFF.

The rearrangement uses TRBV18 and TRBJ2-5; tentatively, D is TRBD2 (6 bases). The CDR3 spans 16 residues. Germline values: CDR1 KGHSH, CDR2 LQKENI. Trimming stripped 1 base from V and 5 bases from J, with 17 bases between. The CDR3 DNA follows: TGTGCCAGCTCACCACTAGCGGCTTCAACCGGGGAGACCCAGTACTTC. Amino acids: CASSPLAASTGETQYF.

V and J are TRBV19 and TRBJ1-4; a possible D gene is TRBD1 (5 bases). V was pared by 6 bases and J by 8 bases, with 13 bases between. There are 13 residues in the CDR3. CDR1 LNHDA and CDR2 SQIVND come from the germline V gene (reference sequence). The CDR3: CASRGQVGEKLFF. DNA of the CDR3: TGTGCCAGTAGGGGGCAAGTAGGGGAAAAACTGTTTTTT.

The V call is TRBV19, the J call TRBJ1-1; the D is unclear. CDR1 LNHDA and CDR2 SQIVND come from the germline V gene (reference sequence). This CDR3 comprises 16 residues. V was cut by 1 base and J by 4 bases, with 16 bases left in between. The CDR3 DNA sequence: TGTGCCAGTAGTATAGGTAGTCCCTGGGAGGGCACTGAAGCTTTCTTT. It translates to CASSIGSPWEGTEAFF.

The chain carries TRBV7-9 and TRBJ2-7; TRBD2 agrees at 7 bases. The CDR3 loop spans 14 amino acids. J lost 7 bases, V lost 8 bases, and 14 bases had no gene match. Germline CDR1 is SEHNR and CDR2 is FQNEAQ (reference sequence). The CDR3 coding sequence is TGTGCCAGCTCCGAAATGGGACTAAAGGGGGAGCAGTACTTC. Amino acid sequence: CASSEMGLKGEQYF.